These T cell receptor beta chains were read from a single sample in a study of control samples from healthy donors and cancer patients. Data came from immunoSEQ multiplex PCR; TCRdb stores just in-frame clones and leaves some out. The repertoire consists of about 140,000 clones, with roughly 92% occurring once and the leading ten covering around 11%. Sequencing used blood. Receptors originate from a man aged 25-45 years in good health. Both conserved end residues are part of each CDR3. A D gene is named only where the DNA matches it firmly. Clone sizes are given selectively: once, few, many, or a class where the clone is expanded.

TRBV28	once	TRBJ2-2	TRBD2	TGTGCCAGCAGTCTAGCGGGTAACACCGGGGAGCTGTTTTTT	CASSLAGNTGELFF
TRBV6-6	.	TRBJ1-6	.	TGTGCCAGCAGTCAAAGGATCCGGGGAGCCAGTAATTCACCCCTCCACTTT	CASSQRIRGASNSPLHF
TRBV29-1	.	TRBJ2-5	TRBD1	TGCAGCGTGGCGACAGGGACAGAGACCCAGTACTTC	CSVATGTETQYF
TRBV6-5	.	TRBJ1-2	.	TGTGCCAGCAGTTTCTTGCAGACTATTAGTAACTATGGCTACACCTTC	CASSFLQTISNYGYTF
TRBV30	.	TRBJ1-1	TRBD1	TGTGCCTGGGCAACAGGGGGCGTAGAAGCTTTCTTT	CAWATGGVEAFF
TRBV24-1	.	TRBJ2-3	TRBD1	TGTGCCACCAGTGATTTAAAAGGGGACAGGGAGGTAGTGGATACGCAGTATTTT	CATSDLKGDREVVDTQYF
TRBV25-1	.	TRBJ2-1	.	TGTGCCAGCAGTGAGAACATTAATGAGCAGTTCTTC	CASSENINEQFF
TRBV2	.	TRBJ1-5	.	TGTGCCACGAAGGCAGGGCGGAGGGGTCAGCCCCAGCATTTT	CATKAGRRGQPQHF
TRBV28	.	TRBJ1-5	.	TGTGCCAGCAGTTTCCCCAGGGGAAGCAATCAGCCCCAGCATTTT	CASSFPRGSNQPQHF
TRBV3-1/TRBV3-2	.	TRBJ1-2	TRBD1	TGTGCCAGCAGCCTCGGGACAGGGGGCGGATACACCTTC	CASSLGTGGGYTF
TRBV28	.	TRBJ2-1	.	TGTGCCAGCAGTTGGCGTGACGCTAGCTCCTACAATGAGCAGTTCTTC	CASSWRDASSYNEQFF
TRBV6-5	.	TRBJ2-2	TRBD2	TGTGCCAGCAGTTACGGCGGGAGGAACACCGGGGAGCTGTTTTTT	CASSYGGRNTGELFF
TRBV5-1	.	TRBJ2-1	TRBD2	TGCGCCAGCAGCGACCCTGGACTAGCGGGAGGGCTTGGTAATGAGCAGTTCTTC	CASSDPGLAGGLGNEQFF
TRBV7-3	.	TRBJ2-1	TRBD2	TGTGCCAGCAGCCCCAAAACTAGCGGGAGTTTTGATGAGCAGTTCTTC	CASSPKTSGSFDEQFF
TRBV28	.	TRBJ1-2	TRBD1	TGTGCCAGCAGTTTATTAGGACAGGGGGGTTTTGGCTACACCTTC	CASSLLGQGGFGYTF
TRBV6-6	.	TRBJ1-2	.	TGTGCCAGCTTGGGGGGGGAACCGCAAGCCCACTATGGCTACACCTTC	CASLGGEPQAHYGYTF
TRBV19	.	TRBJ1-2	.	TGTGCCAGTAGCAACCCCCTGACAGACTCCTATGGCTACACCTTC	CASSNPLTDSYGYTF
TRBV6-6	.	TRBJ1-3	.	TGTGCCAGCAGGGACGGGGGCTCTGGAAACACCATATATTTT	CASRDGGSGNTIYF
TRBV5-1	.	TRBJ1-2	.	TGCGCCAGCAGCTTAGGGGGAGATGGCTACACCTTC	CASSLGGDGYTF
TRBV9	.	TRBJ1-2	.	TGTGCCAGCAGCGTAGTAGGGACTGGTGGCTACACCTTC	CASSVVGTGGYTF
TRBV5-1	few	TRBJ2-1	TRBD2	TGCGCCAGCAGCTTGGAGAGCGGGAGGGCCAATGAGCAGTTCTTC	CASSLESGRANEQFF
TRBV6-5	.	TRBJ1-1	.	TGTGCCAGCAGTTTAGACTTTCGACGTATGAACACTGAAGCTTTCTTT	CASSLDFRRMNTEAFF
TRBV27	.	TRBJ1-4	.	TGTGCCAGCAGCGAGACAGGACGTGAAAAACTGTTTTTT	CASSETGREKLFF
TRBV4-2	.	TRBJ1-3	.	TGTGCCAGCAGCCATGGGGCGATTACTGGAAACACCATATATTTT	CASSHGAITGNTIYF
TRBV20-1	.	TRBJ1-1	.	TGCAGTGCTAGAGATCTGCCGAAAGCTTTCTTT	CSARDLPKAFF
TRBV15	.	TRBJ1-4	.	TGTGCCACCAGCAGATTATTGGTCAGGCGTAATGAAAAACTGTTTTTT	CATSRLLVRRNEKLFF
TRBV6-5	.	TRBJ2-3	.	TGTGCCAGCAGTCGTAGTGGGGGCACAGATACGCAGTATTTT	CASSRSGGTDTQYF
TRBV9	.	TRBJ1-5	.	TGTGCCAGCAGCAGTAGGGGTTTGGCCAATCAGCCCCAGCATTTT	CASSSRGLANQPQHF
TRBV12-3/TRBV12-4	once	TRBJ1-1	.	TGTGCCAGCAGTTTAGTTACAGCCACTGAAGCTTTCTTT	CASSLVTATEAFF
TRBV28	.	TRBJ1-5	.	TGTGCCAGCACCCCCGCGGGGGGCAGTCAGCCCCAGCATTTT	CASTPAGGSQPQHF
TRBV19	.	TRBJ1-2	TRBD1	TGTGCCAGTAGTGGGAGGAATCCGGGACAGGGGGCCTTCGGCTACACCTTC	CASSGRNPGQGAFGYTF
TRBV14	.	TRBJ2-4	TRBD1	TGTGCCAGCAGCTCCGGGACAGGGAAAGGCATTCAGTACTTC	CASSSGTGKGIQYF
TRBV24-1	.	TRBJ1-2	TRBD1	TGTGCCACCAGGGGACAGGGGAACTATGGCTACACCTTC	CATRGQGNYGYTF
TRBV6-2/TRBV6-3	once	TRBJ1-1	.	TGTGCCAGCAGTTACGACAGGAACACTGAAGCTTTCTTT	CASSYDRNTEAFF
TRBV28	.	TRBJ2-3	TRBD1	TGTGCCAGCAGTTTATCCTACAGGGGCATGGGCACAGATACGCAGTATTTT	CASSLSYRGMGTDTQYF
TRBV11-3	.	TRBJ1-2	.	TGTGCCAGCAGCTTAGCGGGGGCGAATGGCTACACCTTC	CASSLAGANGYTF
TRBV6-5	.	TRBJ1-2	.	TGTGCCAGCAGTTCCTCTGGTGGGGGGTATGGCTACACCTTC	CASSSSGGGYGYTF
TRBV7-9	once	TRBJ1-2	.	TGTGCCAGCAGTCTACTGGCAGGGGCCCGCTATGGCTACACCTTC	CASSLLAGARYGYTF
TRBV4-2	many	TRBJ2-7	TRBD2	TGTGCCAGCAGCCAAGGGCTAGCGGAGCATTACGAGCAGTACTTC	CASSQGLAEHYEQYF
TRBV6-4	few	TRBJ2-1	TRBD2	TGTGCCAGCAGTGAAGGGCTAGCGGAATACAATGAGCAGTTCTTC	CASSEGLAEYNEQFF
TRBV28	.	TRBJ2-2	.	TGTGCCAGCAGCACCCCTCTGCCCCCCGGGGAGCTGTTTTTT	CASSTPLPPGELFF
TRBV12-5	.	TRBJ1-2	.	TGTGCTAGTGAACCGGGACACAGAAACTATGGCTACACCTTC	CASEPGHRNYGYTF